Below, 9 T cell receptor beta chains from the same sample are listed, as sequenced in a study of T cells in Graves' hyperthyroidism and ophthalmopathy. The TCR beta CDR3 regions underwent amplification using RNA transcripts as the source. In the first-round RT-PCR of the TCR CDR3, the HTBI primer set was used. Each CDR3 protein is one row after TCRdb ran MiXCR on the multiplex PCR reads. The sample lists approximately 400,000 distinct CDR3 sequences; roughly 20% were seen once. The sample taken for sequencing was blood. Receptors originate from a man younger than 30 with Graves' ophthalmopathy.

This clonotype was seen ten or more times. The V and J genes are TRBV2 and TRBJ2-5; possibly TRBD1 for D (6 bases). Per germline, CDR1 SNHLY and CDR2 FYNNEI. V lost 6 bases, J lost 5 bases, and 19 bases lay in between. This CDR3 contains 15 residues. The CDR3 region is CASRHPFRGPETQYF. The CDR3 DNA is TGTGCCAGCAGGCACCCTTTCAGGGGACCGGAGACCCAGTACTTC.

There are a few counts of this clonotype. The CDR3 bases are TGTGCCAGCAGCCAGACCGAACAAGAGACCCAGTACTTC. It codes for CASSQTEQETQYF. The genes are TRBV6-2 or TRBV6-3 and TRBJ2-5; D not resolved. The CDR3 consists of 13 residues. The V end was cut by 6 bases, the J end by 2 bases, with 10 bases between. Germline CDR1 reads MNHEY; CDR2 reads SVGEGT.

The table lists this clonotype with many counts. The chain recombines TRBV11-2 with TRBJ2-4, with TRBD1 matching over 12 bases. This CDR3 has 15 residues. The germline V gene encodes CDR1 SGHAT and CDR2 FQNNGV. J lost 8 bases, V lost 3 bases, and 5 bases had no gene match. The CDR3 sequence: CASSFRDRGLDIQYF. Here the CDR3 DNA reads TGTGCCAGCAGCTTCCGGGACAGGGGGCTGGACATTCAGTACTTC.

This clonotype was counted only a few times. This chain uses TRBV9 with TRBJ2-3; D unclear. Germline V gives CDR1 SGDLS, CDR2 YYNGEE. Trimming cost V 0 bases and J 2 bases, with 4 bases left between them. This CDR3 comprises 13 residues. CDR3 sequence: CASSVVTTDTQYF. The CDR3 DNA is TGTGCCAGCAGCGTAGTTACCACAGATACGCAGTATTTT. Complete variable domain (other parts from reference TRBV9 and TRBJ2-3): DSGVTQTPKHLITATGQRVTLRCSPRSGDLSVYWYQQSLDQGLQFLIQYYNGEERAKGNILERFSAQQFPDLHSELNLSSLELGDSALYFCASSVVTTDTQYFGPGTRLTVL.

This clonotype was found a few times. The chain carries TRBV6-1 and TRBJ2-7; perhaps TRBD1 as D (5 bases). CDR1 MNHNS and CDR2 SASEGT come from the germline V gene. This CDR3 contains 16 residues. Trimming pared 1 base from V and 3 bases from J, leaving 16 bases between. CDR3 DNA: TGTGCCAGCAGTGAAGGTCCCCAGGGCAGTGTCTACGAGCAGTACTTC. Its protein product is CASSEGPQGSVYEQYF.

This clonotype was seen only a few times. The V call is TRBV6-1, the J call TRBJ1-4, with 7 bases identical to TRBD1. In germline, CDR1 is MNHNS, CDR2 SASEGT. Trimming cost V 5 bases and J 5 bases; bases outside gene matches: 8. The CDR3 sequence is 15 residues long. CDR3 bases: TGTGCCAGCAGTAAAGACAGGGTTCGAAATGAAAAACTGTTTTTT. Amino acid sequence: CASSKDRVRNEKLFF.

This clonotype came up many times. The chain links TRBV2 to TRBJ2-2, with 7 bases matching TRBD1. Unmatched junction bases numbered 5, after V lost 7 bases and J lost 0 bases. In germline, CDR1 is SNHLY, CDR2 FYNNEI. The CDR3 is made up of 15 amino acids. CDR3 nucleotides: TGTGCCAGCACCAACACAGGGGCGAACACCGGGGAGCTGTTTTTT. As protein: CASTNTGANTGELFF. Using reference TRBV2 and TRBJ2-2 for the parts outside the CDR3, the full variable domain is EPEVTQTPSHQVTQMGQEVILRCVPISNHLYFYWYRQILGQKVEFLVSFYNNEISEKSEIFDDQFSVERPDGSNFTLKIRSTKLEDSAMYFCASTNTGANTGELFFGEGSRLTVL.

This sequence joins TRBV10-3 and TRBJ1-2; 11 bases fit TRBD1. The CDR3 consists of 15 residues. Germline CDR1 and CDR2: ENHRY and SYGVKD. The J segment lost 3 bases and the V segment lost 6 bases, leaving 6 bases of the junction unmatched. This CDR3 reads CAISAGQGDDYGYTF. In DNA form, the CDR3 reads TGTGCCATCAGCGCGGGACAGGGGGACGACTATGGCTACACCTTC.

The rearrangement links TRBV7-9 to TRBJ1-2; unclear D gene. V lost 7 bases, J lost 3 bases, and 12 bases lay in between. CDR3 length equals 13 residues. From germline, CDR1 is SEHNR and CDR2 FQNEAQ (reference sequence). In nucleotides, the CDR3 is TGTGCCAGCAACTCTTGGGGAGACTATGGCTACACCTTC. Encoded protein: CASNSWGDYGYTF.